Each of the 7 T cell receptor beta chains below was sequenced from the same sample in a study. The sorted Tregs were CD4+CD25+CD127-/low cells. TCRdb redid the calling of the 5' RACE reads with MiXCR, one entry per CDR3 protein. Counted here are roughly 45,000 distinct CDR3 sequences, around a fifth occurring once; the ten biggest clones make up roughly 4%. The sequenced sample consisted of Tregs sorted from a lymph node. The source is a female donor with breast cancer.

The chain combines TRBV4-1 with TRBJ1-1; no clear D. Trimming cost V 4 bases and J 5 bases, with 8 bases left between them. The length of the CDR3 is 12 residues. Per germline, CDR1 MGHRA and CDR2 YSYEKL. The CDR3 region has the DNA TGCGCCAGCAGCCCCGGTTCAACTGAAGCTTTCTTT. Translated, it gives CASSPGSTEAFF.

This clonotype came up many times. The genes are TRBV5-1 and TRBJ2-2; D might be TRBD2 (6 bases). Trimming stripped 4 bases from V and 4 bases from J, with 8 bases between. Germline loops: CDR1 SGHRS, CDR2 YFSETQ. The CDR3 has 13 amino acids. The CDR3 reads CASSGGVTGELFF. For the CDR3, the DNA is TGCGCCAGCAGCGGAGGGGTCACCGGGGAGCTGTTTTTT.

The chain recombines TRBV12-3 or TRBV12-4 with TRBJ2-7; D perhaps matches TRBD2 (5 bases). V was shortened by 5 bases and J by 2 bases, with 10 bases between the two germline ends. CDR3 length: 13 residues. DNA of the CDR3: TGTGCCAGCAGTCAACTAGAAGCCTACGAGCAGTACTTC. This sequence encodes CASSQLEAYEQYF.

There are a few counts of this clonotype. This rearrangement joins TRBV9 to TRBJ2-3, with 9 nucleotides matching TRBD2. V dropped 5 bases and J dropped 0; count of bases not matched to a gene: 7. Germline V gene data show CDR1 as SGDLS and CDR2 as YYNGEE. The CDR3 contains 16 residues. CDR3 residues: CASSATSGFSTDTQYF. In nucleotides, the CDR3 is TGTGCCAGCAGTGCCACTAGCGGGTTCAGCACAGATACGCAGTATTTT.

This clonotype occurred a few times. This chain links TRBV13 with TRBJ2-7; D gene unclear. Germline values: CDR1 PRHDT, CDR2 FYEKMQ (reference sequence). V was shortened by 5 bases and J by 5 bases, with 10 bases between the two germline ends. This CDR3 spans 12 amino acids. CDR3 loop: CASSVLPDEQYF. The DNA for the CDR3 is TGTGCCAGCAGCGTACTGCCGGACGAGCAGTACTTC.

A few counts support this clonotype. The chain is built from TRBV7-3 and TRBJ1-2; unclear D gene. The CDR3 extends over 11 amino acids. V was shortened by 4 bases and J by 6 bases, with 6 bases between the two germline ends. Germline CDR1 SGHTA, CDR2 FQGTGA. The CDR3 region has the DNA TGTGCCAGCAGCTCCGGCCATGGCTACACCTTC. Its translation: CASSSGHGYTF. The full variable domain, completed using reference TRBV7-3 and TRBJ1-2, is GAGVSQTPSNKVTEKGKYVELRCDPISGHTALYWYRQSLGQGPEFLIYFQGTGAADDSGLPNDRFFAVRPEGSVSTLKIQRTERGDSAVYLCASSSGHGYTFGSGTRLTVV.

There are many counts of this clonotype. The CDR3 sequence is CASSEGWGSEQYF. DNA of the CDR3: TGTGCCAGCAGCGAGGGTTGGGGGAGCGAGCAGTACTTC. The gene calls are TRBV9 and TRBJ2-7; D could derive from TRBD1 or TRBD2 (5 bases each). This CDR3 spans 13 amino acids. Trimming removed 3 bases at V and 6 bases at J, with 13 bases between. From germline, CDR1 is SGDLS and CDR2 YYNGEE.